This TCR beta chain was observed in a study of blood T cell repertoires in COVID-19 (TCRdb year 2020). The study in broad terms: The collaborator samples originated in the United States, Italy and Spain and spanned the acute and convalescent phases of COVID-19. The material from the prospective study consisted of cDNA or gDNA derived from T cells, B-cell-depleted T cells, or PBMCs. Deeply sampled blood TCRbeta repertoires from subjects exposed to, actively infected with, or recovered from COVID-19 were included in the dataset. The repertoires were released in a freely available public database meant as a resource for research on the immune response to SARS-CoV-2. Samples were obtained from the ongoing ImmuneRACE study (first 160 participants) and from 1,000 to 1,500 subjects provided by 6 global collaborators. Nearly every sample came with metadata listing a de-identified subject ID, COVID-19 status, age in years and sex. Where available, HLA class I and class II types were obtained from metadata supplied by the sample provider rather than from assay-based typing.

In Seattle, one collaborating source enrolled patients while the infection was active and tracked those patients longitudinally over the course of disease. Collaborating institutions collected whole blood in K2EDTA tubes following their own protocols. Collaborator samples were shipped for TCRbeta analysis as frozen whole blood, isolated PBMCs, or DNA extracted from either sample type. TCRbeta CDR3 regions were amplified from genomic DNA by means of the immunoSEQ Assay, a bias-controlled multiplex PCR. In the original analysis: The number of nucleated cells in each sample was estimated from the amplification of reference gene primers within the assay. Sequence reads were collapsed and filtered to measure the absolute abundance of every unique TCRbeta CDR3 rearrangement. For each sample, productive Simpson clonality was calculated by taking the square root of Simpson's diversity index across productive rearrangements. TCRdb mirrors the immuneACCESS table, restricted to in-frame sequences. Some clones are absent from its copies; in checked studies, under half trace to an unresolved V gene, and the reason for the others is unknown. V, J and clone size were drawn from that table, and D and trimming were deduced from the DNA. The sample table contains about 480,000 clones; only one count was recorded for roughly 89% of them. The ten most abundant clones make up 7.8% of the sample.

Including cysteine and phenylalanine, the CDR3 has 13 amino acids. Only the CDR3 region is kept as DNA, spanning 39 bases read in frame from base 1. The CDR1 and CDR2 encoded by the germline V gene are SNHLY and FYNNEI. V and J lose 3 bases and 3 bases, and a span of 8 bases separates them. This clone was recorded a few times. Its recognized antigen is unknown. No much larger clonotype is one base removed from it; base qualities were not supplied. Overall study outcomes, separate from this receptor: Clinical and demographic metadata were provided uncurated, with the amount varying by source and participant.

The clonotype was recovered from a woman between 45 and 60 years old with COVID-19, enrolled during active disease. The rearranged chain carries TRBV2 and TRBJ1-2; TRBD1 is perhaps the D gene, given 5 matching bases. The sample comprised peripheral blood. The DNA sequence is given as TGTGCCAGCAGTGAGACAGATTACTATGGCTACACCTTC. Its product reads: CASSETDYYGYTF.